This T cell receptor (beta chain) was identified during a study of blood T cell repertoires in COVID-19. Repertoires were generated with immunoSEQ multiplex PCR, while TCRdb's copy carries only in-frame clones and drops some. Of about 440,000 clones listed, around 91% are singletons. Germline values: CDR1 SGHNT, CDR2 YYREEE (reference sequence). Trimming stripped 1 base from V and 1 base from J, with 9 bases between. The CDR3 length is 15 residues. Resolution of symptoms, clearance, or two negative PCRs was present in recovered Cohort 3 donors. The receptor was derived from a man aged 18 to 30 who had recovered from COVID-19. The sample consisted of PBMCs or T cells enriched from blood (not recorded which). The chain is built from TRBV5-4 and TRBJ1-3; no reliable D call. CDR3: CASSLYQASGNTIYF. CDR3 nucleotides: TGTGCCAGCAGCTTGTATCAGGCTTCTGGAAACACCATATATTTT.